This paragraph covers one T cell receptor beta chain sequence. The PCR ran on 60 Vbeta and 13 Jbeta primers. Measured with immunoSEQ multiplex PCR; TCRdb has only the in-frame clones, and not every one. The table counts about 140,000 clones; 2% to 3% lies in the top ten. The data are from a study of cytomegalovirus exposure and HLA in healthy donors. Sequencing used PBMCs. This TCR was sampled from a man aged 35 to 55 in good health and CMV-seronegative.

The CDR3 region is CASSPLGLAGGTSSYNEQFF. The DNA of the CDR3 is TGTGCCAGCAGTCCCTTGGGACTAGCGGGGGGCACCAGCTCCTACAATGAGCAGTTCTTC. V usage is TRBV27 and J usage is TRBJ2-1; the match to TRBD2 covers 15 bases. The CDR3 is 20 residues long. CDR1 and CDR2 from the germline V gene are MNHEY and SMNVEV (reference sequence). Losses at the gene ends were 5 bases for V and 0 bases for J; bases not matched to a gene: 11.